This TCR beta chain comes out of a study of cytomegalovirus exposure and HLA in healthy donors. On the study more broadly: As released early, the data held 70 million to 95 million unique TCRs from HLA-typed donors. In terms of ancestry, the Caucasian-associated cluster contained about four fifths of the roughly 360 genotyped donors.

Trimming removed 2 bases from V and 3 bases from J; junction bases left unmatched: 8. The CDR3 covers 15 residues. CDR1 and CDR2 from the germline V gene are SGDLS and YYNGEE. When sampled, the donors appeared nominally healthy, though they likely had unrecorded immune exposures. Broader study findings: Later work showed greater clonal expansion in HLA-associated TCR beta chains than in equally common others.

Notes on this clone: Its antigen is not identified.

The PCR used 60 Vbeta and 13 Jbeta primers. The protocol was immunoSEQ multiplex PCR, while the TCRdb copy is restricted to in-frame clones and leaves out a portion. Of 150,000 to 200,000 clones listed, about three quarters are singletons. V gene TRBV9 combines with J gene TRBJ2-7, with TRBD1 identical over 7 bases. The origin of this receptor is a woman aged 25 to 39 in good health and CMV-seropositive. Sequenced: PBMCs. CDR3 amino acids: CASSVAPGQLYEQYF. The CDR3 region has the DNA TGTGCCAGCAGCGTCGCCCCGGGACAGCTCTACGAGCAGTACTTC.